This TCR beta chain was obtained from a study of cytomegalovirus exposure and HLA in healthy donors (dated by TCRdb to about 2017). Study-wide context: An earlier analysis of approximately 590 of the donors reported about 250 Gb of sequence data and 120 million or so unique TCR beta sequences from 150 million to 200 million T cells. An early release that covered 640 HLA-typed donors contained about 300 gigabases of sequencing data and roughly 84 million unique TCR sequences. Among the roughly 400 genotyped donors, around 81% belonged to the genetic ancestry cluster associated with self-reported Caucasian donors. The aim of the study was to test whether cataloging public T cell receptors could identify signatures of past pathogen exposure. Using immunosequencing, the study profiled T cell repertoires from about 610 subjects and related those repertoires to cytomegalovirus serostatus. In addition to the first cohort of 666 subjects, a separate validation cohort of under 150 different subjects was used. The study combined high-throughput TCR immunosequencing, statistical association of individual TCRs with disease status, and machine learning to predict cytomegalovirus infection status. In a later analysis, previously published TCR beta repertoires from 666 donors were re-analyzed and high-resolution HLA genotyping was added so that TCR occurrence patterns could be studied. Rather than drawing on any new phenotypic data, the later analysis identified candidate immune exposures from TCR beta sequences and the way those sequences occurred across donors. To decide whether each TCR beta V gene segment behaved as functional or pseudogenic, an earlier analysis of some 600 of the donors relied on high-throughput TCR beta sequencing. Donor age, sex, ethnicity and CMV serostatus were compiled alongside the repertoire data. A later genetic analysis took genome-wide SNP genotypes for about three fifths of the 666 donors and used that subset as a discovery cohort. Every repertoire in the discovery cohort had been generated on one and the same sequencing platform. Class I and class II HLA loci were covered by the typing at four-digit resolution. Typing coverage differed by locus: A, B, C, DRB1 and DQB1 were typed in roughly 620-630 donors, DQA1 in 500 to 550, DPA1 in some 600, and DPB1 in approximately 450. Several DR-DQ haplotypes were handled as single units for association and clustering, since linkage in the cohort was strong. Among roughly 400 genotyped donors of the cohort, an average of around 220,000 unique TCR beta nucleotide sequences was sequenced per donor, of which approximately 19% were non-productive. What the work shows at the level of the full study, not this receptor alone: Linkage disequilibrium might explain the correlated functional status among segregating V segments, but an unknown experimental factor could not be ruled out. Most TCR sequences were observed very rarely across donors, whereas some public TCRs were present in many individuals. CMV serostatus was the only immune exposure information available for the cohort. A further reported finding was that TCR beta sequences accurately predicted the HLA-A and HLA-B alleles for most subjects in the first cohort. At a false discovery rate of 0.05, a later analysis linked roughly 17,000 TCR beta sequences to specific HLA alleles. Most CMV-associated TCR beta chains appeared to be HLA-restricted in a later analysis, and the HLA associations seemed to be driven largely by CMV exposure. An earlier analysis of 587 of the donors showed that most TCR beta V segments appeared in productive rearrangements either about 87% or about 30% of the time, which broadly matched IMGT annotations. Presence/absence analyses assumed roughly uniform sequencing depth across donors, an assumption that may not hold. Approximately 16 rarely observed V segments, including chromosome 9 orphons, were excluded from the earlier analysis of 550 to 700 of the donors because counts were too low. A cluster of highly shared sequence variants was judged likely to be a technical artifact of the sequencing pipeline. In a later genetic analysis, a missense DCLRE1C variant was associated with V-gene and J-gene trimming of TCR beta chains, and the association was replicated in an independent cohort. In a later analysis, TCR association rates were found to vary across HLA loci, with the most associated TCRs seen for DRB1 alleles and the fewest for HLA-C alleles. Three of the identified cytomegalovirus-associated TCR beta chains were confirmed in vitro to be specific for cytomegalovirus antigens. A later analysis found that HLA-associated TCR beta chains were more clonally expanded and had lower generation probabilities than equally common non-associated chains. According to a later analysis, parvovirus B19, influenza, CMV and Epstein-Barr virus appeared linked to several top co-occurrence clusters. HLA typing was unavailable for some donors at each locus, so association tests used only the typed subset. In this cohort, only TCR beta chains were sequenced, and detectable features were limited by the absence of alpha or paired-chain data. The authors suggested that the approach could potentially be generalized to other disease states and immunological phenotypes. A later genetic analysis reported fewer N-insertions in productive TCRs among donors in an Asian-associated ancestry cluster than the approximately 670-donor mean. The study gave a list of 150 to 200 TCR beta chains associated with cytomegalovirus. Some IMGT-functional V segments, including TRBV6-2 and TRBV6-3, could not be told apart with the 87-base-pair reads, so those segments were excluded. In both the original and validation cohorts, the classifier was reported to diagnose cytomegalovirus status with high specificity and sensitivity. When HLA alleles, especially DR and DQ, strongly co-occurred, TCR associations were difficult to assign to individual alleles.

The CDR3 runs 14 amino acids, cysteine and phenylalanine included. Only the CDR3 DNA is retained, 42 bases long and in frame from the first base. Reading the germline V gene (reference sequence) gives CDR1 MNHEY and CDR2 SMNVEV. Trimming costs V 5 bases and J 1 base, and their ends lie 11 bases apart. To prepare the library, the immunoSEQ multiplex PCR assay was applied. For the multiplex PCR, a mixture combining 60 forward primers for TCR Vbeta segments and 13 reverse primers for TCR Jbeta segments was used. A multiplex PCR assay on genomic DNA amplified the CDR3 region of rearranged TCR beta genes. The amplified TCR beta libraries were sequenced on the Illumina HiSeq System as 87-base-pair reads. The original methods were these. A later analysis tallied 75 million to 95 million unique TCR beta chains across the 666 repertoires, and approximately 12 million of those chains were shared by two or more donors. To remove PCR and sequencing errors, raw reads were error-corrected and collapsed into unique sequences using a nearest-neighbor algorithm that merged closely related sequences. V, D and J gene segments were assigned by aligning CDR3 sequences to IMGT reference sequences. For a sequence to be retained, a match of at least six nucleotides to both a V gene segment and a J gene segment was required. A rearrangement was called productive if the CDR3 had no stop codons and remained in frame with V and J, and every other rearrangement was called non-productive. Following IMGT convention, CDR3 was defined as the stretch from the second conserved V-encoded cysteine up to the conserved J-encoded phenylalanine. In an earlier analysis of 587 of the donors, sequences lacking an unambiguous match to a single V gene segment were excluded. An earlier analysis of about 600 of the donors called V segments functional above 56.7% productive rearrangements and segregating when the between-donor standard deviation exceeded 5%. To diagnose cytomegalovirus status from the catalog of TCR beta chain sequences, a statistical classification framework was built. In a later analysis, V and J genes were assigned by comparing TCR nucleotide sequences against IMGT/GENE-DB human TR gene sequences. In a later analysis, CDR3 sequences and most-parsimonious VDJ recombination scenarios were assigned using the TCRdist pipeline. In a later analysis, every TCR beta chain was defined by the combination of its CDR3 amino acid sequence and its V-gene family, and reads without a unique V-gene family were dropped. A later analysis removed roughly 590 highly shared, low-generation-probability nucleotide sequences to deal with suspected cross-contamination and a sequencing artifact. In a later analysis, a clonal expansion index for each public chain was calculated from normalized within-repertoire ranks of inferred template counts. In a later analysis, generation probabilities were computed with a VDJ recombination model fitted to out-of-frame rearrangements, and the resulting probabilities were checked against IGoR. In a later analysis, hypergeometric tests were used to score TCR-TCR, TCR-HLA and TCR-CMV co-occurrence, with a repertoire-size bias correction applied to TCR pairs. A later analysis estimated false discovery rates by permuting HLA or CMV assignments 20 times. In a later analysis, co-occurring TCRs were grouped using DBSCAN, with TCRdist sequence similarity added in when clustering inside HLA-allele-positive subsets. For co-occurrence clustering, repertoires with fewer than 30,000 or more than 120,000 public chains were excluded, along with roughly 5 repertoires with anomalous nucleotide sharing. The source is immuneACCESS, and TCRdb retained only in-frame sequences with V and J called. Part of the clones is not carried over; for the studies checked, unresolved V genes explain less than half of this, and the remainder is unexplained. That table is the source of V, J and clone size, and D and trimming were worked out from the DNA. The sample table lists approximately 150,000 clones, 80% to 90% of them with a count of one. The ten top clones hold approximately 7% of the sample.

Notes on this clone: The clone's antigen remains unknown. Base qualities are not at hand, and no much larger clone is one base apart.

The cohort comprised under 700 healthy bone marrow donors. Cohort members were all nominally healthy when sampled, although unrecorded immune exposures were likely present. The donor tested CMV seropositive and was one of the 289 seropositive cohort members. Every donor gave a peripheral blood sample, and the peripheral blood mononuclear cells from that sample were used for TCR beta sequencing. Genomic DNA was extracted from the blood cell samples with the Qiagen DNeasy Blood Extraction Kit. This receptor was obtained from a woman younger than 45 in good health and CMV-seropositive. The sequencing sample was made of PBMCs. The chain links TRBV27 with TRBJ2-5; possibly the D gene is TRBD1, per 6 matching bases. In nucleotides, the sequence is TGTGCCAGCAGTCTGGGACACCTCCAAGAGACCCAGTACTTC. Translated, it gives CASSLGHLQETQYF.